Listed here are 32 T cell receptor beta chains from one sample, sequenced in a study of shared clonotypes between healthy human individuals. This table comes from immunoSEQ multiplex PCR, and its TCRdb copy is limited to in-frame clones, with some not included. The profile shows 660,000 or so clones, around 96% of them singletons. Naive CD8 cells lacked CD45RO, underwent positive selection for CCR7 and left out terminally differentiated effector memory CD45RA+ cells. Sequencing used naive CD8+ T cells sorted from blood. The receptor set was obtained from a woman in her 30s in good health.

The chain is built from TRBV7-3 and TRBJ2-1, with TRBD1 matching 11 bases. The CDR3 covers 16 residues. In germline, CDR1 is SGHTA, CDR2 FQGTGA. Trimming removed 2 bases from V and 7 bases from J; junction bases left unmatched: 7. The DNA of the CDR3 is TGTGCCAGCAGCTTAGGCCCGGGACAGGGGGGTAATGAGCAGTTCTTC. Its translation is CASSLGPGQGGNEQFF.

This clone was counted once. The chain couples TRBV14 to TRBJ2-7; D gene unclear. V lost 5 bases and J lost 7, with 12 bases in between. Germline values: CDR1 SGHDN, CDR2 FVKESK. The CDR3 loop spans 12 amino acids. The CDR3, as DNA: TGTGCCAGCAGCTCCTCTAGTCAGGAGCAGTACTTC. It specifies CASSSSSQEQYF.

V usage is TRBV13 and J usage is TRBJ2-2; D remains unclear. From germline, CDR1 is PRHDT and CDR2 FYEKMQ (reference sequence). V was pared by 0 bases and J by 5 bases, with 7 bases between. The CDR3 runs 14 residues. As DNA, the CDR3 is TGTGCCAGCAGCTTAGGGGGCCGAACCGGGGAGCTGTTTTTT. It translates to CASSLGGRTGELFF.

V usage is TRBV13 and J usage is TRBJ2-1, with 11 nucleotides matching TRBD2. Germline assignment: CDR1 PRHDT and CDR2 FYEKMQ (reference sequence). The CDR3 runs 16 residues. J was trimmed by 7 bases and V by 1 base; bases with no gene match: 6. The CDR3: CASSLEASGRKNEQFF. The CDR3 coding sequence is TGTGCCAGCAGCTTAGAGGCTAGCGGGAGGAAAAATGAGCAGTTCTTC.

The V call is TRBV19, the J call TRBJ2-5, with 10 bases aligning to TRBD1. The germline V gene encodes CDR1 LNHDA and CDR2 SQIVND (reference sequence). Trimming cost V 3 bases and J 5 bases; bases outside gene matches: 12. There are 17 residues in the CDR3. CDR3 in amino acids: CASSIGQGVVLEETQYF. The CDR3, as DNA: TGTGCCAGTAGTATCGGACAGGGGGTTGTTCTAGAGGAGACCCAGTACTTC.

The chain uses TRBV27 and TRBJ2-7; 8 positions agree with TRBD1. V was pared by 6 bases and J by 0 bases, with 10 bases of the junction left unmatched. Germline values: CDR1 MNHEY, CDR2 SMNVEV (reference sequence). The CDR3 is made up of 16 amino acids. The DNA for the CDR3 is TGTGCCAGCAGCCTGTCGCAGGGGGCGAGCTCCTACGAGCAGTACTTC. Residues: CASSLSQGASSYEQYF.

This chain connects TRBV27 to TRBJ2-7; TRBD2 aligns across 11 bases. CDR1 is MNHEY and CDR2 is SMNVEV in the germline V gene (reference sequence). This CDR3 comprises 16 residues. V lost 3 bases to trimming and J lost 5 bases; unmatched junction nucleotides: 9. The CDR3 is CASSFTLAGGPNEQYF. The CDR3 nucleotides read TGTGCCAGCAGTTTTACCTTAGCGGGAGGGCCGAACGAGCAGTACTTC.

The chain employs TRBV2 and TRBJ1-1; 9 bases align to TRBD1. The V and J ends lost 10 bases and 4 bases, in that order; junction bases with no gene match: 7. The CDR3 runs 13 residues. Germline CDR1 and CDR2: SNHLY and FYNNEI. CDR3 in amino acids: CATQQGASTEAFF. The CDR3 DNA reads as TGTGCCACACAACAGGGGGCTAGCACTGAAGCTTTCTTT.

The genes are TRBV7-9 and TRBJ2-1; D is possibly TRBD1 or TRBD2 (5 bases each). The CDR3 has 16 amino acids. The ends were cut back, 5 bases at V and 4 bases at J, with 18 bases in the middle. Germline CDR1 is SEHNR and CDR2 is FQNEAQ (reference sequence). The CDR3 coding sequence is TGTGCCAGCAGCCCAAACTACGGGACGGCATACAATGAGCAGTTCTTC. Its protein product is CASSPNYGTAYNEQFF.

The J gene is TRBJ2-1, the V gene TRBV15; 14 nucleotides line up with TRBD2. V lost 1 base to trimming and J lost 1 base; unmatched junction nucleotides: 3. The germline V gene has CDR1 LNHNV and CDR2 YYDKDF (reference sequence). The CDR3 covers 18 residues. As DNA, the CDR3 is TGTGCCACCAGCAGAGTGGGACTAGCGGGAGAGTCCTACAATGAGCAGTTCTTC. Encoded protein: CATSRVGLAGESYNEQFF.

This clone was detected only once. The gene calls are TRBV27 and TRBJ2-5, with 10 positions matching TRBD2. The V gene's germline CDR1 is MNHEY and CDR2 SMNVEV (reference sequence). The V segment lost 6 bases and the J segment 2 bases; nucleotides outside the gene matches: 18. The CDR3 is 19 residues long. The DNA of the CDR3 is TGTGCCAGCAGCCGAGGAACGGACACTAGCGGGGCAACGCAAGAGACCCAGTACTTC. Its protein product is CASSRGTDTSGATQETQYF.

As DNA, the CDR3 is TGCGCCAGCAGTGAGTCCAACAGGGGAGGCACTGAAGCTTTCTTT. Its protein product is CASSESNRGGTEAFF. This chain joins TRBV10-1 and TRBJ1-1; 7 nucleotides align to TRBD1. The J segment lost 4 bases and the V segment lost 0 bases, leaving 5 bases of the junction unmatched. Germline CDR1 is WNHNN and CDR2 is SYGVQD (reference sequence). This CDR3 has 15 amino acids.

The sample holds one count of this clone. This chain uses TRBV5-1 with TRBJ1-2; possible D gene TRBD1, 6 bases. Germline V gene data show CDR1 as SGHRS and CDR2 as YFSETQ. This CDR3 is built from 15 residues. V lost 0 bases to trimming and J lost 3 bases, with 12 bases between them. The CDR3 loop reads CASSLAGGLDYGYTF. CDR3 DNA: TGCGCCAGCAGCTTGGCCGGGGGGCTGGACTATGGCTACACCTTC.

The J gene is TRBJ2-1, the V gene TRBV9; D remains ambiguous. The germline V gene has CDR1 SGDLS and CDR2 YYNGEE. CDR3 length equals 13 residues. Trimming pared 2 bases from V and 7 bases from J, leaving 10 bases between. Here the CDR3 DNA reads TGTGCCAGCAGCGTTCGGCCGGGTAATGAGCAGTTCTTC. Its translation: CASSVRPGNEQFF.

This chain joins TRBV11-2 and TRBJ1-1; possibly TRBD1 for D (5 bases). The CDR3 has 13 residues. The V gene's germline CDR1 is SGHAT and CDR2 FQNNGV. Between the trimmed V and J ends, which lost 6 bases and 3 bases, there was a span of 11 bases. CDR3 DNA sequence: TGTGCCAGCAGTAGACAGTTGGACACTGAAGCTTTCTTT. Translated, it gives CASSRQLDTEAFF.

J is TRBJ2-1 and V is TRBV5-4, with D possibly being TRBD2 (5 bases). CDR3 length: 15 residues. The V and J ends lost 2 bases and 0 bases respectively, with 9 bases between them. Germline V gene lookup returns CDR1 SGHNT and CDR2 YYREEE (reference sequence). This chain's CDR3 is CASSLSGSSYNEQFF. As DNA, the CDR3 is TGTGCCAGCAGCTTAAGCGGTAGCTCCTACAATGAGCAGTTCTTC.

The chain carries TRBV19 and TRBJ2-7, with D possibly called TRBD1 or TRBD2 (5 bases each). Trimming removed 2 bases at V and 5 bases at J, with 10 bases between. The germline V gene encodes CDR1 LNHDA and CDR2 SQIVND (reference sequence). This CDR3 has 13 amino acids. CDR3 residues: CASSILGTHEQYF. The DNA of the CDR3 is TGTGCCAGTAGTATATTGGGGACCCACGAGCAGTACTTC.

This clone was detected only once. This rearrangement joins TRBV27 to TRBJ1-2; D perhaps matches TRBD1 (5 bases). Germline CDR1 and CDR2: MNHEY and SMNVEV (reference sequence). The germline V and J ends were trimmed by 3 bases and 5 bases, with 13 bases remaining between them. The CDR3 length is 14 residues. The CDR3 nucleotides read TGTGCCAGCAGTTTCCTCGGGACGAATTATGGCTACACCTTC. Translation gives CASSFLGTNYGYTF.

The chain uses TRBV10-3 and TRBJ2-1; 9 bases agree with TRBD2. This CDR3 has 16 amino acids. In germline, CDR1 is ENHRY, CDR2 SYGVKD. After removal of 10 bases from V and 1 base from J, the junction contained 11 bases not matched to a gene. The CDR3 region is CATSWLREGSYNEQFF. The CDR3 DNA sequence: TGTGCCACCTCCTGGTTGCGGGAGGGATCCTACAATGAGCAGTTCTTC.

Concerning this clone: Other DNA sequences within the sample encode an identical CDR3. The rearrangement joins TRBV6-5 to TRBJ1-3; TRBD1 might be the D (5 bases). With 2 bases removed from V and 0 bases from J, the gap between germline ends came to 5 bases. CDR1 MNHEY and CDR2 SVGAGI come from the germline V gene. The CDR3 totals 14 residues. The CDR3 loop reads CASSYRGSGNTIYF. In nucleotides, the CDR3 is TGTGCCAGCAGTTACAGGGGCTCTGGAAACACCATATATTTT.

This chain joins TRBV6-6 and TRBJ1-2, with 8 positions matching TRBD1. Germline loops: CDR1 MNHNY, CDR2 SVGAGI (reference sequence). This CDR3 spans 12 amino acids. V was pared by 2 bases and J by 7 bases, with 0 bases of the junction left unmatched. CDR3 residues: CASSYTGGGYTF. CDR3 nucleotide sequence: TGTGCCAGCAGTTACACAGGGGGTGGCTACACCTTC.

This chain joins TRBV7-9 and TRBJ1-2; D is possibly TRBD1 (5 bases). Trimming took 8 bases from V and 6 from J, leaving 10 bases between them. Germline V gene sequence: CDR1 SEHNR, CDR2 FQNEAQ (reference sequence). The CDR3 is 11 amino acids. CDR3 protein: CASGRDDGYTF. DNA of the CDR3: TGTGCCAGCGGGAGGGACGATGGCTACACCTTC.

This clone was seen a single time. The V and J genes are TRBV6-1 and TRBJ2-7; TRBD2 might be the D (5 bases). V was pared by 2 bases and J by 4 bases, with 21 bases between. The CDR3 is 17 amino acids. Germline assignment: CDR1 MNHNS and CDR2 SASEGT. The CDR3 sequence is CASSEFTSGKLLYEQYF. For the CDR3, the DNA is TGTGCCAGCAGTGAATTCACGAGCGGCAAACTATTGTACGAGCAGTACTTC.

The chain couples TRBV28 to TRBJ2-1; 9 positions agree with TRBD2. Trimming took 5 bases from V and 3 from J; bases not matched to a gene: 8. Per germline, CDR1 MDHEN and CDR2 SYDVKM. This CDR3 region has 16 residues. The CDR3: CASSTQREEIYNEQFF. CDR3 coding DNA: TGTGCCAGCAGTACCCAGCGGGAGGAGATCTACAATGAGCAGTTCTTC.

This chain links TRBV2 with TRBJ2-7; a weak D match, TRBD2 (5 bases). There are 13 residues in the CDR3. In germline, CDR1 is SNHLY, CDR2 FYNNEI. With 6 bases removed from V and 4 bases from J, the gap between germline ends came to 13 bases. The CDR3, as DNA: TGTGCCAGCAGGGGTGGGAGCGCATACGAGCAGTACTTC. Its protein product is CASRGGSAYEQYF.

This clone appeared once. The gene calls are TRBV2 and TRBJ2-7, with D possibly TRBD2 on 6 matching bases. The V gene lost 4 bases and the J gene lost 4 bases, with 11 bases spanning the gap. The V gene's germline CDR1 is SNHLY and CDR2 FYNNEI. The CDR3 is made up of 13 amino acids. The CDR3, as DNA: TGTGCCAGCAGTGCTGGAGGGTATTACGAGCAGTACTTC. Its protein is CASSAGGYYEQYF.

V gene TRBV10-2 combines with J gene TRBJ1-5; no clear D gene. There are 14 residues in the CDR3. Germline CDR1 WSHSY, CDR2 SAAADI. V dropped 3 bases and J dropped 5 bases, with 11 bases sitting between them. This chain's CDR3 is CASSEFGEDQPQHF. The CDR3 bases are TGCGCCAGCAGTGAATTCGGGGAGGATCAGCCCCAGCATTTT.

CDR3 amino acids: CASSVWSGKSSGNTIYF. CDR3 DNA sequence: TGTGCCAGCAGCGTCTGGTCAGGGAAGAGCTCTGGAAACACCATATATTTT. The chain joins TRBV9 to TRBJ1-3; D perhaps matches TRBD1 (5 bases). Germline V lookup: CDR1 SGDLS, CDR2 YYNGEE. The CDR3 has 17 amino acids. Trimming pared 2 bases from V and 0 bases from J, leaving 15 bases between.

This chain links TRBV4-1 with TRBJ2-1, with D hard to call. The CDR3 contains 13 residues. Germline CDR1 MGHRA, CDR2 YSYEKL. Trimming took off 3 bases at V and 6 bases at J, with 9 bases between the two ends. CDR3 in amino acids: CASSQGRTNEQFF. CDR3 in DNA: TGCGCCAGCAGCCAGGGCAGGACCAATGAGCAGTTCTTC.

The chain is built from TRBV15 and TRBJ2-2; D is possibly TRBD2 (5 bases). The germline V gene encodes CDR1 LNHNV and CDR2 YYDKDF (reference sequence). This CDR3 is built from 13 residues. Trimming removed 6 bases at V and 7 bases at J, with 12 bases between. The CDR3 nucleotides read TGTGCCACCAGTGGGAGTCAGGTCGGGGAGCTGTTTTTT. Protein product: CATSGSQVGELFF. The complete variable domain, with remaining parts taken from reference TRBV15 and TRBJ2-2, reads DAMVIQNPRYQVTQFGKPVTLSCSQTLNHNVMYWYQQKSSQAPKLLFHYYDKDFNNEADTPDNFQSRRPNTSFCFLDIRSPGLGDTAMYLCATSGSQVGELFFGEGSRLTVL.

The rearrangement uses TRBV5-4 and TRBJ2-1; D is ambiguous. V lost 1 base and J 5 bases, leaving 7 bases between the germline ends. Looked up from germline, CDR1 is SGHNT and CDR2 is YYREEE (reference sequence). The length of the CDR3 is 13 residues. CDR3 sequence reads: CASSLPAHNEQFF. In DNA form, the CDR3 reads TGTGCCAGCAGCTTGCCGGCCCACAATGAGCAGTTCTTC.

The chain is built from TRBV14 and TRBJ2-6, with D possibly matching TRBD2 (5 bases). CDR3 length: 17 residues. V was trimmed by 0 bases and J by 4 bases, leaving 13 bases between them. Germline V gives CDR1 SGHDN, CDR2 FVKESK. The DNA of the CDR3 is TGTGCCAGCAGCCAAGATGATAGAGGGCGCGGGGCCAACGTCCTGACTTTC. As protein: CASSQDDRGRGANVLTF.